This T cell receptor (beta chain) was sequenced during a study of regulatory T cells in long-lasting Graves disease (dated by TCRdb to the early 2020s). Study-level background: Antithyroid drugs had been taken for less than 3 months by newly diagnosed Graves' disease patients. Patients with persistent Graves' disease were compared with patients with newly diagnosed Graves' disease using TCR sequencing and RNA sequencing of peripheral blood. The study was registered as a clinical trial and conducted in China. A total of 35 or so samples were covered by TCR sequencing, comprising around 13 persistent and around 20 newly diagnosed Graves' disease patients. What the authors observed across the whole study: Only peripheral blood was studied, because thyroid tissue, the primary lesion, was inaccessible. Sequencing and analysis were limited to the TCR beta chain. Persistent disease showed preferential use of TRBV28, TRBJ1-2 and TRBJ2-5, whereas newly diagnosed disease favored TRBV20-1 and TRBJ2-1. A larger number of public clonotypes was shared among persistent patients (more than 2,500) than among newly diagnosed patients (roughly 970). Lower TCR Shannon entropy and fewer highly expanded clones were observed in persistent Graves' disease patients than in newly diagnosed patients, which suggested clonal expansion. As a limitation, the authors acknowledged that the small sample size may reduce accuracy.

With respect to this clonotype: The antigen it binds to is not known. No base quality values were provided; no much bigger clone lies one nucleotide off.

V is shortened by 3 bases, J by 2 bases, and the region joining them spans 14 bases. Taken from the germline V gene, the CDR1 and CDR2 loops are SGHAT and FQNNGV. The CDR3 measures 16 amino acids from cysteine to phenylalanine. The CDR3 DNA has 48 bases and is translated from base 1. The time point label, as the study defines it: newly diagnosed GD, antithyroid drugs for less than 3 months. For both TCR sequencing and RNA sequencing, RNA was extracted from PBMCs in TRIzol. The diagnosis of Graves' disease followed American Thyroid Association guidelines. The patients came from an endocrinology department in Xi'an, China. Each patient gave 9 to 10 milliliters of peripheral blood, collected in an EDTA anticoagulant tube. PBMCs were isolated by Ficoll Paque Plus density gradient separation without further T cell sorting. An Agilent 2100 Bioanalyzer and agarose gel were used to check RNA quality, and a NanoDrop 2000 was used to measure RNA concentration.

The receptor library was made with multiplex PCR. Sequencing relied on an Illumina HiSeq 4000. CDR3 regions were amplified by Arm-PCR with iRepertoire HTBI primers to construct TCR beta libraries. Before sequencing, the PCR products went through gel purification. Under the source paper's analysis protocol: A total of 62 TRBV and 14 TRBJ segments were identified across samples and were used for gene usage analysis of CDR3 amino acid clonotypes. COPE and FqMerger were used to merge the filtered high-quality paired reads into contigs. Contigs were aligned with BLAST to IMGT TRBV, TRBD and TRBJ reference genes, and CDR3 was defined per IMGT. Clonotypes above 0.1% frequency were classified as highly expanded clones. Shannon entropy was used to measure repertoire diversity, and the Gini coefficient was used to measure V-J evenness. A clonotype was considered public if more than one individual shared it. Using fastp trimming at Q25 and MiXCR clonotype assembly, TCRdb reanalyzed the public sequencing data and kept in-frame beta chains. Entries are consolidated by CDR3 protein sequence, retaining the most common genes and DNA. What appears here as the V and J calls and clone size reflects TCRdb's work, not the paper's. Within this sample are about 320,000 distinct CDR3 sequences, with 15% to 20% of them counted one time only. Clones ranked in the top ten supply approximately 35% of the sample.

The rearrangement combines TRBV11-2 with TRBJ2-1; no D gene can be assigned with confidence. The sample consisted of peripheral blood mononuclear cells (PBMCs), taken at new diagnosis, from a patient treated with antithyroid drugs. This receptor was obtained from a female donor with Graves disease. The CDR3 region: CASSLLTAGAYNEQFF. The DNA reads TGTGCCAGCAGCTTGTTGACGGCAGGAGCCTACAATGAGCAGTTCTTC.